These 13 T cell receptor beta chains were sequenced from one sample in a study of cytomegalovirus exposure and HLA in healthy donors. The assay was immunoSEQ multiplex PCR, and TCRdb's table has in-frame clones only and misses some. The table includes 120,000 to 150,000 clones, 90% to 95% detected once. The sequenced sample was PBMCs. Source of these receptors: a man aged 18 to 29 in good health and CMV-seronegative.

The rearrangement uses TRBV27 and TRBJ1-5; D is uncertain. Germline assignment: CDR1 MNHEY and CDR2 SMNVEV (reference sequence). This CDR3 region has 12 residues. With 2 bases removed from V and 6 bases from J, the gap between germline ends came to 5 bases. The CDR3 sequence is CASSLGGQPQHF. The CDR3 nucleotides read TGTGCCAGCAGTTTAGGAGGTCAGCCCCAGCATTTT.

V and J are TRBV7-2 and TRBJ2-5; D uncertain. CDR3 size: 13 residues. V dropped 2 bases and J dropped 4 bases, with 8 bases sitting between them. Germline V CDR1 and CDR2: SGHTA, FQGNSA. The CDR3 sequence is CASSLSRGETQYF. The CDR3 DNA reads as TGTGCCAGCAGCTTATCCCGCGGAGAGACCCAGTACTTC. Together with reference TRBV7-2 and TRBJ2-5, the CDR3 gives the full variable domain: GAGVSQSPSNKVTEKGKDVELRCDPISGHTALYWYRQSLGQGLEFLIYFQGNSAPDKSGLPSDRFSAERTGGSVSTLTIQRTQQEDSAVYLCASSLSRGETQYFGPGTRLLVL.

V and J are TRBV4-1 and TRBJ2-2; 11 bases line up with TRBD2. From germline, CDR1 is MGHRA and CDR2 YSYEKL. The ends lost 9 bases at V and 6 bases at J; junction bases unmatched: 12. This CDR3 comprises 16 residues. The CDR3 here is CASHDISGGGPGELFF. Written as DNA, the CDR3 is TGCGCCAGTCACGATATTAGCGGGGGGGGCCCCGGGGAGCTGTTTTTT.

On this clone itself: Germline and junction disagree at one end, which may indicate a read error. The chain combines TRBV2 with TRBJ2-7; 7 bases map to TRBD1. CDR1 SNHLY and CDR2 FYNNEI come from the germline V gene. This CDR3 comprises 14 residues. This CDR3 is CASSEARGPRALLF. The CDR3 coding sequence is TGTGCCAGCAGTGAAGCAAGGGGGCCTCGCGCATTACTCTTC.

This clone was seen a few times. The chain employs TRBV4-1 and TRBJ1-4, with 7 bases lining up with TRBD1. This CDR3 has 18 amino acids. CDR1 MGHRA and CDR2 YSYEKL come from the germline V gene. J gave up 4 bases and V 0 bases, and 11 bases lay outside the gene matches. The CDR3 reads CASSQEAGGGALNEKLFF. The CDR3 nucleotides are TGCGCCAGCAGCCAAGAGGCAGGGGGTGGGGCACTTAATGAAAAACTGTTTTTT.

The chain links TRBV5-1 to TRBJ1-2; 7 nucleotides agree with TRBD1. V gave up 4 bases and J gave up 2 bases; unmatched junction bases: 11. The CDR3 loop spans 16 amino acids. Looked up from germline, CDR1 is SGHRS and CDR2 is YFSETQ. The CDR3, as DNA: TGCGCCAGCAGCGCAAAGACAGGGTTCATCAACTATGGCTACACCTTC. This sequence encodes CASSAKTGFINYGYTF.

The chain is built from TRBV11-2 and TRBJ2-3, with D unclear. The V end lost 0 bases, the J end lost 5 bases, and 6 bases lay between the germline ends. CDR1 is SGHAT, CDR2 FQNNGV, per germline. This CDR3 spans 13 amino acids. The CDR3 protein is CASSLDRVDTQYF. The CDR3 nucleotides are TGTGCCAGCAGCTTAGATCGGGTAGATACGCAGTATTTT.

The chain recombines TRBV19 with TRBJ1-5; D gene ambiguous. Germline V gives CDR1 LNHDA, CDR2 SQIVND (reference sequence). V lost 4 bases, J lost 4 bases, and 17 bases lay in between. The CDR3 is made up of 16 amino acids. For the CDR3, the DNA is TGTGCCAGTAGTAGAGGGTCGGCAGAGTTTAATCAGCCCCAGCATTTT. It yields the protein CASSRGSAEFNQPQHF. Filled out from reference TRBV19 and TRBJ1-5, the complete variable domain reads DGGITQSPKYLFRKEGQNVTLSCEQNLNHDAMYWYRQDPGQGLRLIYYSQIVNDFQKGDIAEGYSVSREKKESFPLTVTSAQKNPTAFYLCASSRGSAEFNQPQHFGDGTRLSIL.

CDR3 in DNA: TGTGCCATCAGTGAAAAGTTCGGGAACATCACTGAAGCTTTCTTT. Translated, it gives CAISEKFGNITEAFF. This chain links TRBV10-3 with TRBJ1-1; D gene uncertain. The CDR3 consists of 15 residues. Trimming took 3 bases from V and 4 from J, leaving 15 bases between them. Germline lookup yields CDR1 ENHRY and CDR2 SYGVKD.

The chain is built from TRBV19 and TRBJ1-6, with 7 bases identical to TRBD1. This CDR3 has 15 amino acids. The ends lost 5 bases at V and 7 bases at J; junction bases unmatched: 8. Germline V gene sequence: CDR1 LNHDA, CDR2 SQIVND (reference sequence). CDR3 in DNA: TGTGCCAGTAGTCGTGGACAGGAAAAGAATTCACCCCTCCACTTT. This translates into CASSRGQEKNSPLHF.

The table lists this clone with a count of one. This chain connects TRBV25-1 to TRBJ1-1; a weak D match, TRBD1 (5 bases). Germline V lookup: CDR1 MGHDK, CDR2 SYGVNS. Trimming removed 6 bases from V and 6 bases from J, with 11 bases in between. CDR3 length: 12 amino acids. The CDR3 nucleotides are TGTGCCAGCAGCGGGGGGGGAGCTGAAGCTTTCTTT. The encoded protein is CASSGGGAEAFF. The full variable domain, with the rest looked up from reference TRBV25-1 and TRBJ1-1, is EADIYQTPRYLVIGTGKKITLECSQTMGHDKMYWYQQDPGMELHLIHYSYGVNSTEKGDLSSESTVSRIRTEHFPLTLESARPSHTSQYLCASSGGGAEAFFGQGTRLTVV.

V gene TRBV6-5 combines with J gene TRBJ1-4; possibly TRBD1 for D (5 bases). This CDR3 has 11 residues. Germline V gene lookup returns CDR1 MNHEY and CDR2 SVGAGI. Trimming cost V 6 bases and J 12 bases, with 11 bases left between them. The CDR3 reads CASRGRQQLFF. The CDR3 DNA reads TGTGCCAGCAGAGGCCGACAGCAACTGTTTTTT.

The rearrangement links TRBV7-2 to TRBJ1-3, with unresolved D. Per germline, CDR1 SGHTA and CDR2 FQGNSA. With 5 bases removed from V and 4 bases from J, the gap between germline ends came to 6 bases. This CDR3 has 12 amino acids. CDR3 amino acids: CASSPQGNTIYF. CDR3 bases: TGTGCCAGCAGCCCACAAGGAAACACCATATATTTT.